This T cell receptor beta chain emerged from a study of ipilimumab plus nivolumab after autologous stem cell transplantation. About the research overall: Median doses per patient: roughly five ipilimumab, under 10 nivolumab.

With respect to this clone: What it recognizes is unknown.

Starting 14 to 28 days after autologous transplant, ipilimumab 1 mg/kg was given. Through week 26, nivolumab 3 mg/kg IV was given weeks 1, 4, 7, 10, then biweekly. The CDR3 is 14 residues long. From germline, CDR1 is SGHTA and CDR2 FQGNSA. J was trimmed by 4 bases and V by 1 base; bases with no gene match: 3. Study outcomes and limitations: Authors suggest TCR repertoire, Treg phenotype and gut microbiota support further study.

Measured with immunoSEQ multiplex PCR; TCRdb has only the in-frame clones, and not every one. This table holds tens of thousands of clones, roughly 92% found once. The specimen was PBMCs, collected in a trial of ipilimumab plus nivolumab as post-transplant consolidation. The gene calls are TRBV7-2 and TRBJ2-7; 8 bases line up with TRBD1. This clonotype was sampled from a male donor with multiple myeloma. The CDR3 reads CASSLGTGRYEQYF. DNA for the CDR3: TGTGCCAGCAGCTTAGGGACAGGGAGGTACGAGCAGTACTTC.